The 11 T cell receptor beta chains below were found in one sample sequenced in a study of T cell responses to AZD1222 COVID-19 vaccine. The data were produced by immunoSEQ multiplex PCR, yet TCRdb's version contains in-frame clones alone and is incomplete. The table records some 52,000 clones, around 90% of them present only once. Specimen: peripheral blood, collected 28 days after the second AZD1222 dose. These receptor sequences come from an adult who received the AZD1222 COVID-19 vaccine.

This clone was counted only a few times. The chain has TRBV12-3 or TRBV12-4 and TRBJ2-2, with D unresolved. This CDR3 contains 13 residues. V shed 0 bases and J shed 4 bases, with 3 bases lying between them. The CDR3 nucleotides read TGTGCCAGCAGTTTAGCTGGCACCGGGGAGCTGTTTTTT. Translation: CASSLAGTGELFF.

The chain recombines TRBV6-1 with TRBJ1-1; no reliable D call. The CDR3 covers 12 residues. Per germline, CDR1 MNHNS and CDR2 SASEGT. Trimming stripped 2 bases from V and 11 bases from J, with 12 bases between. CDR3 loop: CASSELRRGAFF. CDR3 nucleotides: TGTGCCAGCAGTGAACTAAGGCGAGGGGCTTTCTTT.

The gene calls are TRBV1 and TRBJ2-7; the D call TRBD2 from the table was never checked on the DNA. TRBV1 constitutes a pseudogene. This CDR3 comprises 14 residues. The CDR3 coding sequence is TGCACCAGCAGCCAATCTTATTGTACCTACGAGCAGTACTTC. Encoded protein: CTSSQSYCTYEQYF.

This chain connects TRBV18 to TRBJ2-5; perhaps TRBD2 as D (6 bases). Germline CDR1 KGHSH, CDR2 LQKENI. V lost 1 base and J lost 5, with 20 bases in between. The CDR3 is made up of 17 amino acids. The CDR3 loop reads CASSPRRNVVGGETQYF. DNA of the CDR3: TGTGCCAGCTCACCACGGCGGAATGTAGTAGGAGGGGAGACCCAGTACTTC.

V and J are TRBV7-9 and TRBJ2-1, with a possible D match to TRBD2 (6 bases). Germline CDR1 reads SEHNR; CDR2 reads FQNEAQ (reference sequence). Trimming cost V 1 base and J 4 bases, with 17 bases left between them. This CDR3 is 17 amino acids long. The CDR3 DNA is TGTGCCAGCAGCTTAGACGGACCCCGGGGGAGGTACAATGAGCAGTTCTTC. Residues: CASSLDGPRGRYNEQFF.

The chain joins TRBV18 to TRBJ2-5, with 8 nucleotides matching TRBD1. J was trimmed by 3 bases and V by 2 bases; bases with no gene match: 5. The CDR3 covers 15 residues. Per germline, CDR1 KGHSH and CDR2 LQKENI. For the CDR3, the DNA is TGTGCCAGCTCACCAGGAGGACAGGGTGAAGAGACCCAGTACTTC. Its translation is CASSPGGQGEETQYF.

The chain combines TRBV7-9 with TRBJ1-6; D is perhaps TRBD1 (5 bases). This CDR3 spans 14 amino acids. Looked up from germline, CDR1 is SEHNR and CDR2 is FQNEAQ (reference sequence). Trimming removed 2 bases at V and 11 bases at J, with 13 bases between. The chain's CDR3 is CASSLQGPKTPLHF. CDR3 nucleotide sequence: TGTGCCAGCAGCTTACAGGGACCGAAGACACCCCTCCACTTT.

This clone was detected only once. This sequence joins TRBV20-1 and TRBJ1-1; D uncertain. The CDR3 contains 11 residues. V lost 1 base and J 5 bases, leaving 5 bases between the germline ends. Looked up from germline, CDR1 is DFQATT and CDR2 is SNEGSKA (reference sequence). As DNA, the CDR3 is TGCAGTGCTAGAGTCCGGACTGAAGCTTTCTTT. It specifies CSARVRTEAFF.

The rearrangement joins TRBV30 to TRBJ1-1; D not certain. This CDR3 region has 10 residues. CDR1 is GTSNPN, CDR2 SVGIG, per germline (reference sequence). V was pared by 3 bases and J by 6 bases, with 5 bases between. CDR3 region: CAWRYPEAFF. Written as DNA, the CDR3 is TGTGCCTGGAGGTACCCTGAAGCTTTCTTT.

This chain joins TRBV5-8 and TRBJ1-1, with TRBD1 identical over 7 bases. V shed 2 bases, J shed 7 bases, and the junction held 5 bases outside the gene matches. CDR3 length: 13 amino acids. The germline V gene encodes CDR1 SGHTS and CDR2 YDEGEE. The DNA for the CDR3 is TGTGCCAGCAGCTTTGGGCGACAGGGTGAAGCTTTCTTT. It is translated as CASSFGRQGEAFF.

V usage is TRBV15 and J usage is TRBJ2-7, with 9 bases aligning to TRBD1. The CDR3 consists of 15 residues. J was trimmed by 2 bases and V by 5 bases; bases with no gene match: 7. CDR1 and CDR2 (germline): LNHNV, YYDKDF (reference sequence). The CDR3 loop is CATSAGQGKTYEQYF. DNA of the CDR3: TGTGCCACCAGCGCGGGACAGGGTAAGACCTACGAGCAGTACTTC. Combining the CDR3 with reference TRBV15 and TRBJ2-7 gives the whole variable domain DAMVIQNPRYQVTQFGKPVTLSCSQTLNHNVMYWYQQKSSQAPKLLFHYYDKDFNNEADTPDNFQSRRPNTSFCFLDIRSPGLGDTAMYLCATSAGQGKTYEQYFGPGTRLTVT.